This T cell receptor (beta chain) was captured by sequencing in a study of T cells in localized non-small cell lung cancer. V lost 10 bases and J 2 bases, leaving 22 bases between the germline ends. From germline, CDR1 is ENHRY and CDR2 SYGVKD. The CDR3 runs 16 residues. About this clone itself: Its antigen is not identified.

Libraries were prepared by immunoSEQ multiplex PCR; TCRdb keeps only in-frame clonotypes and omits some of them. The sample lists 70,000 to 90,000 clones, 65% to 85% occurring once. Study results and limitations: Adjacent lung tissue had a median around 57 of the top 100 clones found in the tumor. Uninvolved adjacent lung showed peak T cell clonality, exceeding tumor.

This sequence was found in a female donor of 60 years or more with stage I lung adenocarcinoma. This chain links TRBV10-3 with TRBJ2-3, with D perhaps matching TRBD2 (6 bases). The sample here was peripheral blood, taken before any cancer treatment. The CDR3, as DNA: TGTGCCACCAGGCGGGGATCGGGAAAAAACACAGATACGCAGTATTTT. It encodes CATRRGSGKNTDTQYF.